The source of this T cell receptor (beta chain) is a study of beta chain features in type 1 diabetes. V was clipped by 3 bases and J by 4 bases; unmatched bases: 9. The CDR3 runs 17 residues. The germline gives CDR1 SGDLS, CDR2 YYNGEE. With regard to this clone: Antigen unknown.

General study findings and limits: All four CD4+ subsets from Type 1 diabetes patients carried moderately but significantly shorter TCRB CDR3s.

Expressed TCRB transcripts were sequenced, since all the RNA that had been isolated was reverse transcribed. Assay used: immunoSEQ multiplex PCR; TCRdb lists only in-frame clones, some missing. The table includes about 250,000 clones, approximately 11% detected once. The clonotype comes from a man aged 30 to 39 with type 1 diabetes. Sequenced: naive CD4+ T cells from blood. The V and J genes are TRBV9 and TRBJ2-3; 12 bases are shared with TRBD2. CDR3 sequence: CASSAGLAGSGADTQYF. CDR3 DNA sequence: TGTGCCAGCAGCGCAGGACTAGCGGGGTCGGGTGCAGATACGCAGTATTTT.